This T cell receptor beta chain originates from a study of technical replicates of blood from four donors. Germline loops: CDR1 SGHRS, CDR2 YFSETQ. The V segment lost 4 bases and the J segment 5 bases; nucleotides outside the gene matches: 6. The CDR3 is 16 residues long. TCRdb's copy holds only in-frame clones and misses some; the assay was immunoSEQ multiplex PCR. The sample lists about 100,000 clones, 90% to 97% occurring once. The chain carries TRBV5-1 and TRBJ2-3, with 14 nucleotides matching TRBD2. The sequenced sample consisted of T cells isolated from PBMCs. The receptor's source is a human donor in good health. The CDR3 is CASSLGTSGRGDTQYF. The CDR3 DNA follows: TGCGCCAGCAGCCTCGGGACTAGCGGGAGAGGAGATACGCAGTATTTT.